The sequence of this T cell receptor beta chain was determined in a study of regulatory T cells in long-lasting Graves disease. Findings and limits, study-wide: Segments TRBV28, TRBJ1-2 and TRBJ2-5 showed preferential usage in persistent disease.

V dropped 5 bases and J dropped 10 bases, with 20 bases sitting between them. The CDR3 runs to 14 residues. Germline V lookup: CDR1 SNHLY, CDR2 FYNNEI. CDR3-region Arm-PCR and iRepertoire HTBI primers produced the TCR beta libraries. Under the authors' procedure: From all samples, identification returned 14 TRBJ and approximately 62 TRBV segments. MiXCR, run by TCRdb on the multiplex PCR reads, gives a single entry per CDR3 protein. None of the V and J calls come from the authors' own analysis; TCRdb made them. The sample has about 400,000 distinct CDR3 sequences; 15% to 19% are singletons. This clonotype was seen repeatedly, ten times or more. Antigen: not known. The time point: newly diagnosed GD, antithyroid drugs for less than 3 months. From RNA extracted from PBMCs, the TCR library was made. Patients came from an endocrinology department in Xi'an, China.

The sample here was peripheral blood mononuclear cells (PBMCs), taken at new diagnosis, from a patient treated with antithyroid drugs. The receptor was isolated from a female donor with Graves disease. This sequence joins TRBV2 and TRBJ1-1; TRBD1 is a possible D gene (5 bases). The CDR3 is CASSPSSGTIGAFF. The CDR3 nucleotides are TGTGCCAGCAGTCCCTCCTCCGGGACTATTGGAGCTTTCTTT.